This is a list of T cell receptor beta chains from one sample in a study of vaccination effects on CD4 cells after COVID-19. Assay used: immunoSEQ multiplex PCR; TCRdb lists only in-frame clones, some missing. The table records about 31,000 clones, 55% to 75% of them present only once. Their antigen targets remain unknown. Sequences were derived from CD4+ T cells from PBMCs cultured with HCoV-229E spike peptides, sampled before COVID-19 vaccination. These receptors were collected from a human donor who received a COVID-19 vaccine. Both conserved end residues are part of each CDR3. Fields, in order: clone size, V gene, J gene, D gene, CDR3 protein, CDR3 DNA. D genes are given only for firm matches. Where a row states a size, it is once, few, many or the class of an expanded clone; other rows omit it.

>few|TRBV5-1|TRBJ2-2|.
CASSFSPLATGELFF
TGCGCCAGCAGCTTCAGCCCACTAGCTACCGGGGAGCTGTTTTTT
>.|TRBV20-1|TRBJ2-3|TRBD2
CSASISGGADTQYF
TGCAGTGCTAGTATTAGCGGGGGGGCAGATACGCAGTATTTT
>.|TRBV11-2|TRBJ1-2|TRBD1
CASSFNRDSNYGYTF
TGTGCCAGCAGTTTTAACCGGGACAGTAACTATGGCTACACCTTC
>few|TRBV6-7|TRBJ2-1|.
CASSPDLGVNEQFF
TGTGCCAGCAGTCCAGACCTAGGGGTTAATGAGCAGTTCTTC
>once|TRBV6-5|TRBJ1-2|.
CASRETGRVGYTF
TGTGCCAGCAGGGAGACAGGTCGGGTTGGCTACACCTTC
>.|TRBV18|TRBJ1-4|.
CASSHRQSSRMDEKLFF
TGTGCCAGCTCACATCGACAGTCGTCTAGGATGGATGAAAAACTGTTTTTT
>.|TRBV4-1|TRBJ1-2|.
CASSQDSGRTYGYTF
TGCGCCAGCAGCCAAGATAGCGGGCGGACTTATGGCTACACCTTC
>.|TRBV5-6|TRBJ2-1|TRBD1
CASSPNTGQGYNEQFF
TGTGCCAGCAGCCCCAACACGGGACAGGGGTACAATGAGCAGTTCTTC
>.|TRBV19|TRBJ1-2|TRBD1
CASSPNGQGNYGYTF
TGTGCCAGTAGTCCCAACGGACAGGGGAACTATGGCTACACCTTC
>few|TRBV3-1/TRBV3-2|TRBJ2-1|.
CASSQGAGNEQFF
TGTGCCAGCAGCCAAGGAGCAGGGAATGAGCAGTTCTTC
>few|TRBV27|TRBJ2-1|TRBD1
CASIAPGQGRRNEQFF
TGTGCCAGCATCGCTCCTGGACAGGGGCGACGCAATGAGCAGTTCTTC
>.|TRBV29-1|TRBJ2-4|.
CSVRPSLAKNIQYF
TGCAGCGTTCGGCCCAGCCTAGCCAAAAACATTCAGTACTTC
>few|TRBV11-2|TRBJ2-1|.
CASSLGSYNEQFF
TGTGCCAGCAGCTTAGGATCCTACAATGAGCAGTTCTTC
>.|TRBV4-1|TRBJ2-7|TRBD1
CASSQSGGTGRSEQYF
TGCGCCAGCAGCCAGTCGGGCGGGACAGGGCGATCCGAGCAGTACTTC
>once|TRBV5-1|TRBJ1-2|TRBD1
CASSSGTGAYGYTF
TGCGCCAGCAGCTCTGGGACAGGGGCCTATGGCTACACCTTC
>.|TRBV2|TRBJ2-7|.
CASSGGGGTGNPLRYF
TGTGCCAGCAGTGGCGGGGGGGGGACAGGTAATCCGCTACGGTACTTC